Following are 29 T cell receptor beta chains from one sample sequenced in a study of blood T cell repertoires in COVID-19. Some clones are missing from TCRdb's copy, which holds only in-frame ones; the method was immunoSEQ multiplex PCR. The sample lists fewer than 35,000 clones, approximately 90% occurring once. The sample was peripheral blood. The receptors were sampled from a man aged 45 to 65 with active or convalescent COVID-19.

This chain links TRBV5-1 with TRBJ2-6; no clear D gene. CDR1 is SGHRS, CDR2 YFSETQ, per germline. The CDR3 runs to 16 residues. The V and J ends lost 0 bases and 0 bases respectively, with 7 bases between them. The CDR3 DNA sequence: TGCGCCAGCAGCTTGGCCAGGCGCTCTGGGGCCAACGTCCTGACTTTC. It translates to CASSLARRSGANVLTF.

Only a few counts were recorded for this clone. This rearrangement joins TRBV5-6 to TRBJ2-5; 7 bases align to TRBD1. With 6 bases clipped from V and 0 bases from J, the junction kept 8 bases outside the gene matches. The CDR3 is made up of 15 amino acids. The germline V gene encodes CDR1 SGHDT and CDR2 YYEEEE. The CDR3 loop is CASILQGQYQETQYF. The CDR3 nucleotides read TGTGCCAGCATCCTTCAGGGACAGTACCAAGAGACCCAGTACTTC.

The chain has TRBV28 and TRBJ1-4; the match to TRBD1 covers 9 bases. Germline-derived CDR1 and CDR2 are MDHEN and SYDVKM. V shed 3 bases and J 6 bases; nucleotides not matched to a gene: 8. The length of the CDR3 is 16 residues. Here the CDR3 DNA reads TGTGCCAGCAGTTTTTACTCCACAGGGGGCTATGAAAAACTGTTTTTT. It is translated as CASSFYSTGGYEKLFF.

V gene TRBV11-2 combines with J gene TRBJ2-1; 12 nucleotides agree with TRBD2. The CDR3 length is 19 residues. J was trimmed by 7 bases and V by 3 bases; bases with no gene match: 16. CDR1 and CDR2 from the germline V gene are SGHAT and FQNNGV. The CDR3 is CASSFFPQTSGSGRNEQFF. The CDR3 DNA sequence: TGTGCCAGCAGCTTTTTTCCCCAGACTAGCGGGAGTGGTAGAAATGAGCAGTTCTTC.

The rearrangement uses TRBV5-1 and TRBJ2-7, with TRBD1 matching over 8 bases. The CDR3 consists of 15 residues. CDR1 is SGHRS, CDR2 YFSETQ, per germline. V shed 6 bases, J shed 2 bases, and the junction held 10 bases outside the gene matches. CDR3 amino acids: CASTPRGTGAYEQYF. DNA of the CDR3: TGCGCCAGCACCCCTCGCGGGACAGGAGCCTACGAGCAGTACTTC.

The V call is TRBV4-3, the J call TRBJ2-7; TRBD2 matches at 13 bases. The CDR3 is 15 residues long. The ends lost 1 base at V and 3 bases at J; junction bases unmatched: 0. Germline V gene lookup returns CDR1 LGHNA and CDR2 YSLEER. The CDR3 loop is CASSQGLAGGYEQYF. The CDR3 bases are TGCGCCAGCAGCCAAGGACTAGCGGGAGGCTACGAGCAGTACTTC.

The chain recombines TRBV27 with TRBJ2-7; 8 bases align to TRBD2. This CDR3 is 15 amino acids long. Trimming removed 4 bases from V and 0 bases from J; junction bases left unmatched: 5. Germline V CDR1 and CDR2: MNHEY, SMNVEV (reference sequence). CDR3 in DNA: TGTGCCAGCAGTTACGGCGGGAGGAGCTCCTACGAGCAGTACTTC. The encoded protein is CASSYGGRSSYEQYF.

The J gene is TRBJ2-7, the V gene TRBV7-9; D is perhaps TRBD1 (5 bases). V was cut by 6 bases and J by 2 bases, with 14 bases left in between. The germline CDR1 and CDR2 sequences are SEHNR and FQNEAQ (reference sequence). There are 14 residues in the CDR3. The CDR3 nucleotides are TGTGCCAGCAGAGTAGACAGCTATCCCTACGAGCAGTACTTC. Translation gives CASRVDSYPYEQYF.

This clone occurred once. The V and J genes are TRBV7-9 and TRBJ2-1; D unclear. Germline values: CDR1 SEHNR, CDR2 FQNEAQ (reference sequence). The CDR3 spans 13 residues. The germline V and J ends were trimmed by 1 base and 10 bases, with 11 bases remaining between them. The CDR3 loop reads CASSLVNRPEQFF. Written as DNA, the CDR3 is TGTGCCAGCAGCTTAGTAAACAGACCCGAGCAGTTCTTC.

The V gene is TRBV5-4, the J gene TRBJ2-7; 7 bases match TRBD1. Germline V CDR1 and CDR2: SGHNT, YYREEE (reference sequence). V lost 4 bases to trimming and J lost 2 bases; unmatched junction nucleotides: 9. CDR3 length: 15 amino acids. The DNA for the CDR3 is TGTGCCAGCAGCCCTCGACAGGGTTGGCCCTACGAGCAGTACTTC. Amino acids: CASSPRQGWPYEQYF.

In its sample, this clone was seen a few times. This chain uses TRBV19 with TRBJ2-2; 8 bases align to TRBD2. This CDR3 has 14 residues. Trimming at V came to 4 bases and at J to 8 bases, leaving 6 bases not matched to a gene. The germline gives CDR1 LNHDA, CDR2 SQIVND (reference sequence). DNA for the CDR3: TGTGCCAGTAGTACCGGGAGGGGAGTGGGGGAGCTGTTTTTT. This sequence encodes CASSTGRGVGELFF.

The rearrangement links TRBV7-2 to TRBJ2-5; TRBD2 aligns across 10 bases. The V gene end was trimmed by 3 bases and the J gene end by 5 bases; junction bases not matched to a gene: 9. Germline assignment: CDR1 SGHTA and CDR2 FQGNSA. The length of the CDR3 is 16 residues. The DNA for the CDR3 is TGTGCCAGCAGCTTGCGGCTAGCGGGAGTCGGGGAGACCCAGTACTTC. Encoded protein: CASSLRLAGVGETQYF.

The J gene is TRBJ2-1, the V gene TRBV29-1; tentatively, D is TRBD1 (5 bases). The V gene lost 5 bases and the J gene lost 5 bases, with 13 bases spanning the gap. CDR3 length: 13 amino acids. CDR1 and CDR2 from the germline V gene are SQVTM and ANQGSEA. Here the CDR3 reads CSVNPDSHNEQFF. CDR3 sequence (DNA): TGCAGCGTTAACCCAGACAGTCACAATGAGCAGTTCTTC.

The chain carries TRBV7-8 and TRBJ1-5; maybe TRBD1 (5 bases). Germline V gene sequence: CDR1 SGHVS, CDR2 FQNEAQ. V lost 5 bases and J 3 bases, leaving 8 bases between the germline ends. This CDR3 has 13 residues. The CDR3 region is CASSRQINQPQHF. CDR3 nucleotide sequence: TGTGCCAGCAGCCGACAGATCAATCAGCCCCAGCATTTT. Supplemented by reference TRBV7-8 and TRBJ1-5, the full variable domain reads GAGVSQSPRYKVAKRGQDVALRCDPISGHVSLFWYQQALGQGPEFLTYFQNEAQLDKSGLPSDRFFAERPEGSVSTLKIQRTQQEDSAVYLCASSRQINQPQHFGDGTRLSIL.

The chain is built from TRBV24-1 and TRBJ1-2; D call uncertain. The CDR3 length is 15 residues. Germline-derived CDR1 and CDR2 are KGHDR and SFDVKD. The ends were cut back, 3 bases at V and 4 bases at J, with 14 bases in the middle. CDR3 sequence: CATSDGGGAGYGYTF. In DNA form, the CDR3 reads TGTGCCACCAGTGATGGTGGAGGAGCTGGCTATGGCTACACCTTC.

The V gene is TRBV18, the J gene TRBJ2-5; TRBD2 matches at 9 bases. Germline CDR1 is KGHSH and CDR2 is LQKENI. J gave up 5 bases and V 3 bases, and 4 bases lay outside the gene matches. This CDR3 has 14 amino acids. CDR3 region: CASSPSGSSETQYF. CDR3 coding DNA: TGTGCCAGCTCACCTAGCGGGAGTAGTGAGACCCAGTACTTC.

This clone was recorded once. The rearrangement uses TRBV5-6 and TRBJ2-7; TRBD2 agrees at 7 bases. Trimming cost V 7 bases and J 0 bases; bases outside gene matches: 10. The CDR3 consists of 15 residues. Germline V CDR1 and CDR2: SGHDT, YYEEEE. Here the CDR3 DNA reads TGTGCCAGCGGAAACCTAGCGGCTAGCTCCTACGAGCAGTACTTC. This encodes CASGNLAASSYEQYF.

This clone occurred a few times. This chain links TRBV7-9 with TRBJ2-3, with 7 bases aligning to TRBD2. The V segment lost 5 bases and the J segment 1 base; nucleotides outside the gene matches: 6. Germline V lookup: CDR1 SEHNR, CDR2 FQNEAQ (reference sequence). The CDR3 extends over 15 amino acids. CDR3 residues: CASSQDRGGTDTQYF. The CDR3 nucleotides are TGTGCCAGCAGCCAAGACCGGGGGGGCACAGATACGCAGTATTTT.

The chain joins TRBV6-5 to TRBJ2-5, with a weak D call TRBD1 (6 bases). Between the trimmed V and J ends, which lost 2 bases and 5 bases, there was a span of 12 bases. This CDR3 comprises 14 residues. Germline V gives CDR1 MNHEY, CDR2 SVGAGI. The CDR3 DNA reads as TGTGCCAGCAGTTACGGCGACAGGAGGGAGACCCAGTACTTC. It codes for CASSYGDRRETQYF.

The chain combines TRBV18 with TRBJ2-7; TRBD2 matches at 9 bases. This CDR3 spans 13 amino acids. With V trimmed by 3 bases and J by 5 bases, 2 bases remained unmatched. Germline lookup yields CDR1 KGHSH and CDR2 LQKENI. The CDR3 region has the DNA TGTGCCAGCTCACCTTGGACTAGCGACGAGCAGTACTTC. Encoded protein: CASSPWTSDEQYF.

The chain carries TRBV13 and TRBJ2-7; TRBD1 aligns across 8 bases. The germline V gene encodes CDR1 PRHDT and CDR2 FYEKMQ (reference sequence). The CDR3 runs to 14 residues. The J segment lost 5 bases and the V segment lost 5 bases, leaving 8 bases of the junction unmatched. The chain's CDR3 is CASSPRTGPHEQYF. The CDR3 nucleotides read TGTGCCAGCAGCCCCCGGACAGGGCCCCACGAGCAGTACTTC.

The V call is TRBV7-9, the J call TRBJ1-2, with 7 nucleotides matching TRBD1. CDR1 SEHNR and CDR2 FQNEAQ come from the germline V gene (reference sequence). The CDR3 covers 13 residues. The V gene end was trimmed by 5 bases and the J gene end by 2 bases; junction bases not matched to a gene: 2. In DNA form, the CDR3 reads TGTGCCAGCAGCCCGACAGGGAACTATGGCTACACCTTC. Amino acid sequence: CASSPTGNYGYTF.

The V gene is TRBV7-9, the J gene TRBJ1-2; 8 bases match TRBD1. This CDR3 has 15 amino acids. The V gene's germline CDR1 is SEHNR and CDR2 FQNEAQ (reference sequence). Trimming at V came to 4 bases and at J to 4 bases, leaving 8 bases not matched to a gene. The chain's CDR3 is CASSSGTGQLYGYTF. The CDR3 DNA reads TGTGCCAGCAGCTCGGGGACAGGCCAGCTCTATGGCTACACCTTC.

The chain employs TRBV11-2 and TRBJ1-3; the match to TRBD1 covers 8 bases. Germline V CDR1 and CDR2: SGHAT, FQNNGV. The length of the CDR3 is 17 residues. J lost 2 bases, V lost 2 bases, and 8 bases had no gene match. The CDR3 DNA reads as TGTGCCAGCAGCTTATATGATCAGGGGGCAACTGGAAACACCATATATTTT. Its translation: CASSLYDQGATGNTIYF.

The chain is built from TRBV7-6 and TRBJ2-1; a weak D match, TRBD2 (6 bases). The V gene's germline CDR1 is SGHVS and CDR2 FNYEAQ. V dropped 1 base and J dropped 4 bases, with 17 bases sitting between them. CDR3 length: 17 amino acids. CDR3 amino acids: CASSLVGGSLSYNEQFF. The CDR3 DNA is TGTGCCAGCAGCTTAGTTGGGGGGTCCCTCTCATACAATGAGCAGTTCTTC.

Judged by abundance, this clone is medium-sized. The rearrangement uses TRBV4-3 and TRBJ2-1; TRBD2 agrees at 7 bases. The germline V gene has CDR1 LGHNA and CDR2 YSLEER. The length of the CDR3 is 19 residues. Losses at the gene ends were 0 bases for V and 0 bases for J; bases not matched to a gene: 11. The CDR3 here is CASSQDVARESVSYNEQFF. DNA of the CDR3: TGCGCCAGCAGCCAAGATGTTGCGCGGGAGTCAGTCTCCTACAATGAGCAGTTCTTC.

CDR3 region: CASTVTADSGNTIYF. The CDR3 region has the DNA TGTGCCAGCACCGTGACAGCAGACTCTGGAAACACCATATATTTT. J is TRBJ1-3 and V is TRBV6-5, with a possible D match to TRBD1 (5 bases). The CDR3 is 15 amino acids. Germline assignment: CDR1 MNHEY and CDR2 SVGAGI. The V gene lost 7 bases and the J gene lost 0 bases, with 13 bases spanning the gap.

This chain links TRBV19 with TRBJ2-2, with 11 nucleotides matching TRBD1. The length of the CDR3 is 15 residues. V was pared by 5 bases and J by 7 bases, with 6 bases of the junction left unmatched. The germline CDR1 and CDR2 sequences are LNHDA and SQIVND (reference sequence). The CDR3: CASSPRTGGIGELFF. The CDR3 DNA is TGTGCCAGTAGTCCCCGGACAGGGGGCATCGGGGAGCTGTTTTTT. The variable domain in full, completed from reference TRBV19 and TRBJ2-2, reads DGGITQSPKYLFRKEGQNVTLSCEQNLNHDAMYWYRQDPGQGLRLIYYSQIVNDFQKGDIAEGYSVSREKKESFPLTVTSAQKNPTAFYLCASSPRTGGIGELFFGEGSRLTVL.

The V call is TRBV6-5, the J call TRBJ1-5, with D uncertain. This CDR3 is 13 amino acids long. Germline values: CDR1 MNHEY, CDR2 SVGAGI. Between the trimmed V and J ends, which lost 7 bases and 6 bases, there was a span of 13 bases. The CDR3 sequence: CASTQERGQPQHF. CDR3 DNA sequence: TGTGCCAGCACACAAGAGCGGGGTCAGCCCCAGCATTTT.